A selection of T cell receptor beta chains follows, all from one sample in a study of beta chain features in type 1 diabetes. Assay used: immunoSEQ multiplex PCR; TCRdb lists only in-frame clones, some missing. The table lists over 20,000 clones, 49% of them singletons, with approximately 0.33% in the top ten. Sequences were obtained from stem cell memory CD4+ T cells from blood. Receptors were obtained from a man in his thirties or forties with type 1 diabetes. Each CDR3 is given with its conserved first and last residue. The D gene is left open where the match is weak. Only some rows state a clone size, as once, few, many or a class for expanded clones.

.,TRBV1,.,TRBJ1-2,CTSSPQPPPTGGNGYTF,TGCACCAGCAGCCCCCAACCCCCTCCGACAGGGGGAAATGGCTACACCTTC
TRBD1,TRBV5-1,.,TRBJ2-3,CASTGQGASTDTQYF,TGCGCCAGCACAGGACAGGGGGCGAGCACAGATACGCAGTATTTT
TRBD1,TRBV27,.,TRBJ2-7,CASRPGQGLYEQYF,TGTGCCAGCAGGCCGGGACAGGGCCTCTACGAGCAGTACTTC
.,TRBV7-2,once,TRBJ2-7,CASRLGGGSEQYF,TGTGCCAGCAGATTAGGGGGGGGATCCGAGCAGTACTTC
.,TRBV11-2,.,TRBJ2-5,CASSGLQGIGTQYF,TGTGCCAGCAGCGGCCTTCAGGGGATTGGGACCCAGTACTTC
TRBD2,TRBV30,.,TRBJ2-1,CAWAFSGRGGEQFF,TGTGCCTGGGCCTTTAGCGGGAGAGGGGGTGAGCAGTTCTTC
TRBD2,TRBV19,.,TRBJ2-3,CASSRGGPVTSTDTQYF,TGTGCCAGTAGTAGGGGGGGACCCGTTACTAGCACAGATACGCAGTATTTT
TRBD2,TRBV19,.,TRBJ2-5,CASSRPLLAGLETQYF,TGTGCCAGTAGCCGACCTCTTCTAGCGGGGCTAGAGACCCAGTACTTC
TRBD1,TRBV2,.,TRBJ2-5,CASILDRGGETQYF,TGTGCCAGCATTCTGGACAGGGGTGGAGAGACCCAGTACTTC
.,TRBV2,.,TRBJ1-1,CASSEALPGEAFF,TGTGCCAGCAGTGAAGCGCTTCCGGGGGAAGCTTTCTTT
.,TRBV6-6,few,TRBJ2-7,CASGLSTYEQYF,TGTGCCAGCGGTTTGAGTACCTACGAGCAGTACTTC
.,TRBV5-1,.,TRBJ1-1,CASSVRAGNTEAFF,TGCGCCAGCAGTGTGCGGGCTGGGAACACTGAAGCTTTCTTT
.,TRBV5-1,.,TRBJ1-1,CASRGQGTEAFF,TGCGCCAGCAGAGGTCAGGGCACTGAAGCTTTCTTT
.,TRBV21-1,.,TRBJ2-3,CASSKRTRCTDTQYF,TGTGCCAGCAGCAAGCGTACTAGATGCACAGATACGCAGTATTTT
TRBD1,TRBV6-1,few,TRBJ2-7,CASSERQGVGYEQYF,TGTGCCAGCAGTGAAAGACAGGGGGTTGGGTACGAGCAGTACTTC
.,TRBV30,few,TRBJ1-1,CAWGGTEAFF,TGTGCCTGGGGAGGCACTGAAGCTTTCTTT
.,TRBV30,.,TRBJ2-5,CAWARGQGDQYF,TGTGCCTGGGCCCGGGGGCAGGGGGACCAGTACTTC
.,TRBV19,few,TRBJ1-6,CATKTSTSNSPLHF,TGTGCCACAAAAACGTCGACTTCTAATTCACCCCTCCACTTT
.,TRBV5-6,.,TRBJ2-2,CASSLALTAGSTGELFF,TGTGCCAGCAGCTTGGCTCTGACGGCGGGAAGCACCGGGGAGCTGTTTTTT
.,TRBV5-1,.,TRBJ2-5,CASSTGGLGETQYF,TGCGCCAGCAGTACCGGGGGGCTGGGGGAGACCCAGTACTTC
TRBD1,TRBV18,.,TRBJ2-7,CASSTGTESYEQYF,TGTGCCAGCTCAACCGGGACAGAATCCTACGAGCAGTACTTC